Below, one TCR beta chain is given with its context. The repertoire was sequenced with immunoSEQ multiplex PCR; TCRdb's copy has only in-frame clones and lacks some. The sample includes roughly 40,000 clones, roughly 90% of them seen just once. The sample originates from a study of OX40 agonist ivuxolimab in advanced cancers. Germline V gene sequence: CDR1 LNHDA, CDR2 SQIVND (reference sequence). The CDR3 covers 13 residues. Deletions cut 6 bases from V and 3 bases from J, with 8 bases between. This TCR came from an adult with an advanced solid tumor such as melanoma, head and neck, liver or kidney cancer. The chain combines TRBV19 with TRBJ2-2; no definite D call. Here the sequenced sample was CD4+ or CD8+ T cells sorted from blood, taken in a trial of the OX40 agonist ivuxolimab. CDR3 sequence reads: CASRQVYTGELFF. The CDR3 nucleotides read TGTGCCAGTAGGCAGGTGTACACCGGGGAGCTGTTTTTT.